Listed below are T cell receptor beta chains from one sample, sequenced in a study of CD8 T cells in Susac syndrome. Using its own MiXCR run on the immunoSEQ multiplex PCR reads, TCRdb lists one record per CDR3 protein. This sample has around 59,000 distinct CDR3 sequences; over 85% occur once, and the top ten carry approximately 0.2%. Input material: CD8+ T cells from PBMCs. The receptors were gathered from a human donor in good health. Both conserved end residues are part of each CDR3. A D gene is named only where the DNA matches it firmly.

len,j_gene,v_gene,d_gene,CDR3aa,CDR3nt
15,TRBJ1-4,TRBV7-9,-,CASSGLGEVNEKLFF,TGTGCCAGCAGCGGATTGGGGGAAGTCAATGAAAAACTGTTTTTT
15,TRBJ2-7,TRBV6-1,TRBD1,CASSLRDRANYEQYF,TGTGCCAGCAGTCTACGGGACAGGGCAAACTACGAGCAGTACTTC
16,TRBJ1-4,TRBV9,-,CASQLTRGLMSERLFF,TGTGCCAGTCAGCTTACAAGAGGACTAATGAGTGAGAGGTTGTTTTTT
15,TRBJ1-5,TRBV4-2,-,CASSQGPRGNQPQHF,TGTGCCAGCAGCCAGGGACCCCGGGGAAACCAGCCCCAGCATTTT
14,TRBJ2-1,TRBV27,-,CASSLGLEYNEQFF,TGTGCCAGCAGTTTAGGACTGGAGTACAATGAGCAGTTCTTC
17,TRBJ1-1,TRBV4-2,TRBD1,CASSQEGAGQLNTEAFF,TGTGCCAGCAGCCAAGAGGGAGCGGGACAGTTGAACACTGAAGCTTTCTTT
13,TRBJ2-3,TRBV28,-,CASSLLSTDTQYF,TGTGCCAGCAGTTTGCTTAGCACAGATACGCAGTATTTT
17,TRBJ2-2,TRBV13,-,CASSLGLWSPRTGELFF,TGTGCCAGCAGCTTAGGCCTATGGAGCCCGAGGACCGGGGAGCTGTTTTTT
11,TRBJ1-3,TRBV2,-,CATLGGNTIYF,TGTGCCACCTTGGGGGGAAACACCATATATTTT
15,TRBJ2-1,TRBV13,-,CASSGRGSPYNEQFF,TGTGCCAGCAGCGGGCGAGGGAGTCCCTACAATGAGCAGTTCTTC
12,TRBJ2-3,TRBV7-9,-,CASSLEILTQYF,TGTGCCAGCAGCTTAGAAATCCTTACGCAGTATTTT